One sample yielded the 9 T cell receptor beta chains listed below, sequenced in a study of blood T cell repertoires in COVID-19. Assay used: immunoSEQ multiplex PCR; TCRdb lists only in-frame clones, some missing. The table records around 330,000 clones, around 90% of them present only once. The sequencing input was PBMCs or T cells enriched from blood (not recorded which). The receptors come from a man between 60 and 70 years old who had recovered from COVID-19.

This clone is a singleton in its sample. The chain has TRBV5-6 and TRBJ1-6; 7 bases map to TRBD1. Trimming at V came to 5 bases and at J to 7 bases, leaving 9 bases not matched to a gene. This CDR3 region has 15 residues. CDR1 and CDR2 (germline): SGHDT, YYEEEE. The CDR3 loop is CASSFTGTVNSPLHF. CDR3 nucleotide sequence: TGTGCCAGCAGTTTTACCGGGACAGTAAATTCACCCCTCCACTTT.

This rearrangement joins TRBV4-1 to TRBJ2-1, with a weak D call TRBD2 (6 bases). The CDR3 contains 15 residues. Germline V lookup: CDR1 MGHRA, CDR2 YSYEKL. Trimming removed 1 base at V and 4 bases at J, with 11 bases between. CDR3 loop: CASSQAPTSYNEQFF. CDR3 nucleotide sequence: TGCGCCAGCAGCCAAGCACCGACTAGTTACAATGAGCAGTTCTTC.

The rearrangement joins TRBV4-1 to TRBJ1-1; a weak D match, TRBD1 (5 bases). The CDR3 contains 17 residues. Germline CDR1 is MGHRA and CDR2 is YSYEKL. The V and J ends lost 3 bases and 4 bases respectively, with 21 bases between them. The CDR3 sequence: CASSHLTVTIQPTEAFF. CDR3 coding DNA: TGCGCCAGCAGCCACCTGACAGTCACAATTCAACCCACTGAAGCTTTCTTT.

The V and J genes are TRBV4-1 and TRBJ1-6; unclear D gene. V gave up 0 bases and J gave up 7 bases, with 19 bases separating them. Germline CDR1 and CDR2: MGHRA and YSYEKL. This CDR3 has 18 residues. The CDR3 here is CASSQESGYGRRNSPLHF. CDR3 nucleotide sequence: TGCGCCAGCAGCCAAGAATCCGGCTACGGGCGGAGGAATTCACCCCTCCACTTT.

The CDR3 DNA reads as TGTGCCAGAAGCTTAGATGAGGTTCTTGGAAGTATAAGCAATCAGCCCCAGCATTTT. It is translated as CARSLDEVLGSISNQPQHF. This sequence joins TRBV7-5 and TRBJ1-5. TRBV7-5 is a listed pseudogene. The CDR3 has 19 residues.

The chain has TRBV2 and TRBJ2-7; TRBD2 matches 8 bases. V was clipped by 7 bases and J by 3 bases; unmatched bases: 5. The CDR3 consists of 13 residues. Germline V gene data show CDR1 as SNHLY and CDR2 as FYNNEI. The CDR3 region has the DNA TGTGCCAGCAAGGGAGCGGGAGACTACGAGCAGTACTTC. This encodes CASKGAGDYEQYF.

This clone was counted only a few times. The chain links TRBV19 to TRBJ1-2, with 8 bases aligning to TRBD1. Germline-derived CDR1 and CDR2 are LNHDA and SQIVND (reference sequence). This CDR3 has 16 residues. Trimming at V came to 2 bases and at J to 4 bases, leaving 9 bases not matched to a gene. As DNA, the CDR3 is TGTGCCAGTAGTATACACCCCGGACAGGGCCTCTATGGCTACACCTTC. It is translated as CASSIHPGQGLYGYTF.

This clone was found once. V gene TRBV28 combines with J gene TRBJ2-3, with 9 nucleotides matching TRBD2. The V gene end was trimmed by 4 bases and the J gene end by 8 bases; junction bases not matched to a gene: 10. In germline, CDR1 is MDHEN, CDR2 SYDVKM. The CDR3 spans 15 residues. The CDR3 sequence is CASSSGSSGDGTQYF. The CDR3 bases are TGTGCCAGCAGTTCCGGCTCTAGCGGGGATGGTACGCAGTATTTT. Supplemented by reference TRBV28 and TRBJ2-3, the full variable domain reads DVKVTQSSRYLVKRTGEKVFLECVQDMDHENMFWYRQDPGLGLRLIYFSYDVKMKEKGDIPEGYSVSREKKERFSLILESASTNQTSMYLCASSSGSSGDGTQYFGPGTRLTVL.

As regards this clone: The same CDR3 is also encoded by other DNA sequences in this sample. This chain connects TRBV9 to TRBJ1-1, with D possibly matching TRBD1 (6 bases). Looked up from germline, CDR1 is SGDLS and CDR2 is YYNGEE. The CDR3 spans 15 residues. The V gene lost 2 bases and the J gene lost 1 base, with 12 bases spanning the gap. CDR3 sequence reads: CASSVTGQKNTEAFF. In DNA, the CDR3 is TGTGCCAGCAGCGTCACTGGACAGAAGAACACTGAAGCTTTCTTT.